This T cell receptor (beta chain) came from a study of T cell repertoires in cytomegalovirus infection. Study details: The public TCR beta signatures pointed to both CMV infection and matching HLA type. Overall study findings and caveats: The ex vivo response was dominated by HLA-C-restricted CMV-specific TCR beta clonotypes. Of the TCR beta families, the public ones yielded a cumulative frequency that identified carriers of CMV plus the relevant HLA.

The V gene end was trimmed by 2 bases and the J gene end by 4 bases; junction bases not matched to a gene: 10. Germline CDR1 LNHDA, CDR2 SQIVND (reference sequence). The CDR3 sequence is 18 residues long. Worth noting for this clonotype: No antigen is known for it.

TCRdb processed the reads anew with MiXCR; each CDR3 protein has one entry. This table holds about 740,000 distinct CDR3 sequences, approximately 34% found once. Sequenced: PBMCs. This rearrangement joins TRBV19 to TRBJ2-1; TRBD2 agrees at 11 bases. The TCR was taken from a human donor in good health (CMV status not recorded). Some clones in this sample may be carry-over from other donors' samples. The CDR3 nucleotides read TGTGCCAGTAGTATATATTTGAGGGGGACTAGCGGATACAATGAGCAGTTCTTC. This translates into CASSIYLRGTSGYNEQFF.